This TCR beta chain was documented in a study of technical replicates of blood from several donors. Assay used: immunoSEQ multiplex PCR; TCRdb lists only in-frame clones, some missing. The sample consists of approximately 13,000 clones, about 86% of them appearing once. CDR1 is MNHEY, CDR2 SMNVEV, per germline (reference sequence). Deletions cut 4 bases from V and 4 bases from J, with 11 bases between. This CDR3 is built from 14 residues. Material for sequencing was PBMCs. The chain has TRBV27 and TRBJ1-5; weak D call: TRBD1 (6 bases). The receptor's source is a human donor in good health. The CDR3 is CASSSRGANQPQHF. The CDR3 DNA follows: TGTGCCAGCAGTTCCAGGGGCGCGAATCAGCCCCAGCATTTT.